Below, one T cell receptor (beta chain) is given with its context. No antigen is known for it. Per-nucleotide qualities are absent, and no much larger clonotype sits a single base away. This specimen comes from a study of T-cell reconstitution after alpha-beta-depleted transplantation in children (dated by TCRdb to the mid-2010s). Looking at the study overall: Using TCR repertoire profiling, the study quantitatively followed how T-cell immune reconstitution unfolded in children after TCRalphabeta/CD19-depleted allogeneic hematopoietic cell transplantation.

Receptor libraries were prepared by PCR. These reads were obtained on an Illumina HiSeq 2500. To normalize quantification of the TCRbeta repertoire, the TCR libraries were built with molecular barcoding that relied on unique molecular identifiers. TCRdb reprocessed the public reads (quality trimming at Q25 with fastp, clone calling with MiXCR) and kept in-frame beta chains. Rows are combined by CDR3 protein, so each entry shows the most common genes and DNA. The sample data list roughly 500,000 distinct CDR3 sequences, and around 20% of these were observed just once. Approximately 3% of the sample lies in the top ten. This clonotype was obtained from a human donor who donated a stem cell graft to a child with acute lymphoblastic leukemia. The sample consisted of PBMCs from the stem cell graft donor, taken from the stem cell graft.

The bases read TGTGCCAGCAGCCTCCCCCAAGCGGGAGTCGGAGATACGCAGTATTTT. This yields the protein CASSLPQAGVGDTQYF. The rearranged segments are TRBV9 and TRBJ2-3, and 8 bases in between align with TRBD2. V and J are trimmed by 4 bases and 5 bases, and the gene matches miss 12 bases of the junction. Taken from the germline V gene, the CDR1 and CDR2 loops are SGDLS and YYNGEE. The CDR3 spans 16 residues, from the cysteine through the phenylalanine. Of the read, only the CDR3 DNA is kept; its 48 bases are in frame from base 1.